The clone carrying this TCR beta chain was seen more than once but under ten times. The target antigen is unknown. This sample was taken from a study of radiotherapy plus CTLA-4 blockade in lung cancer. TCRdb's copy holds only in-frame clones and misses some; the assay was immunoSEQ multiplex PCR. The sample lists approximately 78,000 clones, approximately 80% occurring once. Study-level findings and limits: Per reports, early blood T cell clone dynamics, plus interferon-beta, forecast response most strongly.

This CDR3 spans 14 amino acids. Trimming took 5 bases from V and 0 from J, leaving 8 bases between them. The germline V gene encodes CDR1 SGHRS and CDR2 YFSETQ. The sequence derives from a human donor with non-small cell lung cancer who had a complete response to radiotherapy plus ipilimumab. Material: peripheral blood, obtained from a patient treated with radiotherapy plus ipilimumab. V and J are TRBV5-1 and TRBJ1-4, with D hard to call. The CDR3 is CASREVSTNEKLFF. The CDR3 coding sequence is TGCGCCAGCAGGGAAGTCTCAACTAATGAAAAACTGTTTTTT. Drawing the rest from reference TRBV5-1 and TRBJ1-4, the complete variable domain is KAGVTQTPRYLIKTRGQQVTLSCSPISGHRSVSWYQQTPGQGLQFLFEYFSETQRNKGNFPGRFSGRQFSNSRSEMNVSTLELGDSALYLCASREVSTNEKLFFGSGTQLSVL.